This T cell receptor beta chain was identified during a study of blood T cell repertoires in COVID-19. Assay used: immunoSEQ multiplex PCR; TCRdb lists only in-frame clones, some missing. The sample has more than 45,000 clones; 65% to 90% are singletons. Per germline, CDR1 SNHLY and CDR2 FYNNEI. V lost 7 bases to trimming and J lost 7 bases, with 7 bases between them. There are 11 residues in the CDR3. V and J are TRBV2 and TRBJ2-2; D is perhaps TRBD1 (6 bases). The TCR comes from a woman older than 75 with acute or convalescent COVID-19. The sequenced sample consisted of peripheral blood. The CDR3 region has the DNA TGTGCCAGCAAGGGGGACGGGGAGCTGTTTTTT. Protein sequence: CASKGDGELFF.